Following are 19 T cell receptor beta chains from one sample sequenced in a study of blood T cell repertoires in COVID-19 (dated by TCRdb to 2019 to 2021). Library preparation was by the immunoSEQ multiplex PCR assay. TCRdb took over this immuneACCESS table, retaining in-frame rearrangements with V and J assigned. Such tables are incomplete; in checked studies, under half of the missing clones stem from an unresolved V gene, and the remainder is unexplained. The sample table lists under 200,000 clones, around nine tenths of them with a count of one. The ten largest make up approximately 2.1% of the sample. Sample: peripheral blood. The receptors derive from a man in his 70s with active or convalescent COVID-19.

The chain has TRBV13 and TRBJ2-1, with TRBD1 matching over 7 bases. The CDR3 consists of 14 residues. The junction had 2 bases not matched to a gene; V was cut back by 3 bases and J by 3 bases. The germline V gene has CDR1 PRHDT and CDR2 FYEKMQ (reference sequence). The CDR3 DNA follows: TGTGCCAGCAGCTTGAGGGGGCTCTACAATGAGCAGTTCTTC. Protein: CASSLRGLYNEQFF.

The chain joins TRBV27 to TRBJ2-6, with 8 bases lining up with TRBD1. Germline CDR1 reads MNHEY; CDR2 reads SMNVEV (reference sequence). The trim removed 7 bases at V and 4 bases at J, leaving 9 bases unmatched. The CDR3 totals 16 residues. CDR3 residues: CASKRTGSAGANVLTF. The CDR3 DNA follows: TGTGCCAGCAAAAGGACAGGGTCGGCAGGGGCCAACGTCCTGACTTTC.

This clone was picked up many times. The chain joins TRBV7-2 to TRBJ2-7, with unresolved D. Germline assignment: CDR1 SGHTA and CDR2 FQGNSA. CDR3 length: 13 amino acids. V was shortened by 5 bases and J by 3 bases, with 11 bases between the two germline ends. The CDR3 loop is CASSLPPVYEQYF. The CDR3 bases are TGTGCCAGCAGCCTCCCTCCCGTCTACGAGCAGTACTTC.

This chain links TRBV29-1 with TRBJ1-5; D is possibly TRBD1 (5 bases). Per germline, CDR1 SQVTM and CDR2 ANQGSEA. V gave up 4 bases and J gave up 4 bases, with 8 bases separating them. There are 12 residues in the CDR3. The CDR3 region is CSVGDRNQPQHF. CDR3 bases: TGCAGCGTTGGCGACAGAAATCAGCCCCAGCATTTT.

V and J are TRBV27 and TRBJ1-6, with D possibly TRBD1 on 6 matching bases. Looked up from germline, CDR1 is MNHEY and CDR2 is SMNVEV (reference sequence). This CDR3 spans 18 amino acids. The V gene lost 6 bases and the J gene lost 0 bases, with 18 bases spanning the gap. This CDR3 reads CASSQRVPGVSYNSPLHF. The CDR3 DNA reads as TGTGCCAGCAGCCAAAGGGTACCAGGGGTCTCCTATAATTCACCCCTCCACTTT.

The chain employs TRBV25-1 and TRBJ2-7, with TRBD2 identical over 16 bases. The CDR3 runs to 18 residues. With 3 bases clipped from V and 2 bases from J, the junction kept 7 bases outside the gene matches. Germline V gene sequence: CDR1 MGHDK, CDR2 SYGVNS. The CDR3 bases are TGTGCCAGCAGTGACAGGGTCGGGACTAGCGGGAGGGCCTACGAGCAGTACTTC. Encoded protein: CASSDRVGTSGRAYEQYF.

This clone was seen only a few times. The rearrangement links TRBV5-4 to TRBJ2-6; TRBD1 matches 9 bases. V was clipped by 4 bases and J by 0 bases; unmatched bases: 14. Germline V gene sequence: CDR1 SGHNT, CDR2 YYREEE (reference sequence). The CDR3 has 20 residues. CDR3 in amino acids: CASSPRQGVGLSSGANVLTF. CDR3 sequence (DNA): TGTGCCAGCAGCCCTAGACAGGGGGTAGGTCTAAGCTCTGGGGCCAACGTCCTGACTTTC.

This chain connects TRBV28 to TRBJ1-4; 8 bases map to TRBD1. The length of the CDR3 is 16 residues. J was trimmed by 6 bases and V by 5 bases; bases with no gene match: 11. Per the germline V gene, CDR1 is MDHEN and CDR2 is SYDVKM. The CDR3 is CASSDTDRGGDEKLFF. The CDR3 bases are TGTGCCAGCAGTGATACAGACAGGGGTGGTGATGAAAAACTGTTTTTT. The entire variable domain, with the rest obtained from reference TRBV28 and TRBJ1-4, is as follows: DVKVTQSSRYLVKRTGEKVFLECVQDMDHENMFWYRQDPGLGLRLIYFSYDVKMKEKGDIPEGYSVSREKKERFSLILESASTNQTSMYLCASSDTDRGGDEKLFFGSGTQLSVL.

This clone was seen a handful of times. J is TRBJ2-6 and V is TRBV11-3, with a weak D call TRBD1 (5 bases). Trimming took off 5 bases at V and 0 bases at J, with 8 bases between the two ends. Germline V gene data show CDR1 as SGHNT and CDR2 as YENEEA. This CDR3 comprises 15 residues. The DNA of the CDR3 is TGTGCCAGCAGCCCAGGGTCCTCTGGGGCCAACGTCCTGACTTTC. Its protein product is CASSPGSSGANVLTF. Variable domain in full (rest from reference TRBV11-3 and TRBJ2-6): EAGVVQSPRYKIIEKKQPVAFWCNPISGHNTLYWYLQNLGQGPELLIRYENEEAVDDSQLPKDRFSAERLKGVDSTLKIQPAELGDSAVYLCASSPGSSGANVLTFGAGSRLTVL.

This clone was seen a handful of times. V gene TRBV28 combines with J gene TRBJ2-7, with D possibly being TRBD2 (6 bases). In germline, CDR1 is MDHEN, CDR2 SYDVKM. This CDR3 region has 16 residues. Trimming took off 1 base at V and 0 bases at J, with 13 bases between the two ends. CDR3 bases: TGTGCCAGCAGTTTATTTCGGGGGTTGAGCTCCTACGAGCAGTACTTC. Its protein product is CASSLFRGLSSYEQYF.

There are a few counts of this clone. The chain is built from TRBV29-1 and TRBJ2-1, with 10 bases fitting TRBD1. Germline CDR1 SQVTM, CDR2 ANQGSEA. The J segment lost 4 bases and the V segment lost 4 bases, leaving 7 bases of the junction unmatched. The CDR3 extends over 15 amino acids. The CDR3 spells CSVVKGTGEYNEQFF. The CDR3 nucleotides are TGCAGCGTTGTTAAAGGGACAGGGGAGTACAATGAGCAGTTCTTC.

This rearrangement joins TRBV19 to TRBJ1-5; 9 nucleotides align to TRBD1. This CDR3 spans 18 amino acids. After removal of 9 bases from V and 0 bases from J, the junction contained 15 bases not matched to a gene. CDR1 and CDR2 (germline): LNHDA, SQIVND (reference sequence). The CDR3 region is CASQAGWDRAVSNQPQHF. CDR3 bases: TGTGCCAGCCAGGCTGGATGGGACAGGGCCGTTAGCAATCAGCCCCAGCATTTT. Full variable domain (outside the CDR3, taken from reference TRBV19 and TRBJ1-5): DGGITQSPKYLFRKEGQNVTLSCEQNLNHDAMYWYRQDPGQGLRLIYYSQIVNDFQKGDIAEGYSVSREKKESFPLTVTSAQKNPTAFYLCASQAGWDRAVSNQPQHFGDGTRLSIL.

The V and J genes are TRBV9 and TRBJ2-4, with D unresolved. The CDR3 contains 15 residues. Germline V gene lookup returns CDR1 SGDLS and CDR2 YYNGEE. Trimming stripped 7 bases from V and 1 base from J, with 15 bases between. The CDR3 DNA is TGTGCCAGCTCCGGTCCGGGTGGGGCCAAAAACATTCAGTACTTC. Its protein is CASSGPGGAKNIQYF.

Only a few counts were recorded for this clone. The genes are TRBV27 and TRBJ1-5; TRBD1 agrees at 7 bases. Germline CDR1 MNHEY, CDR2 SMNVEV (reference sequence). The CDR3 length is 13 residues. The junction had 5 bases not matched to a gene; V was cut back by 9 bases and J by 3 bases. As DNA, the CDR3 is TGTGCCAGTGGGACAGACCCCAATCAGCCCCAGCATTTT. It specifies CASGTDPNQPQHF.

The V and J genes are TRBV6-1 and TRBJ2-1; D may be TRBD2 (5 bases). The CDR3 runs to 20 residues. Trimming stripped 2 bases from V and 1 base from J, with 24 bases between. Germline-derived CDR1 and CDR2 are MNHNS and SASEGT. CDR3 in amino acids: CASSEPRGRGGRASYNEQFF. CDR3 bases: TGTGCCAGCAGTGAACCCCGTGGGAGAGGCGGGCGCGCTTCCTACAATGAGCAGTTCTTC.

The chain recombines TRBV28 with TRBJ1-2, with D unresolved. The CDR3 is 12 residues long. The germline V and J ends were trimmed by 2 bases and 8 bases, with 9 bases remaining between them. From germline, CDR1 is MDHEN and CDR2 SYDVKM. The CDR3 protein is CASSLQTRGYTF. The CDR3 DNA reads as TGTGCCAGCAGTTTACAGACGCGGGGCTACACCTTC.

This clone was picked up one time. This chain links TRBV3-1 (or the pseudogene TRBV3-2) with TRBJ1-1, with D perhaps TRBD1 (5 bases). Germline V gene sequence: CDR1 LGHDT, CDR2 YNNKEL (reference sequence). V was shortened by 1 base and J by 1 base, with 7 bases between the two germline ends. The CDR3 is made up of 14 amino acids. The CDR3: CASSQGQGNTEAFF. CDR3 sequence (DNA): TGTGCCAGCAGCCAAGGGCAGGGGAACACTGAAGCTTTCTTT.

This clone was recorded only once. This chain's CDR3 is CASSRGRVTEAFF. For the CDR3, the DNA is TGTGCCAGCAGCAGGGGGCGGGTCACTGAAGCTTTCTTT. This chain uses TRBV5-6 with TRBJ1-1; 7 nucleotides align to TRBD1. From germline, CDR1 is SGHDT and CDR2 YYEEEE. This CDR3 has 13 residues. V lost 4 bases and J lost 4; bases outside the gene matches: 4.

This clone was picked up one time. This sequence joins TRBV27 and TRBJ1-4; tentative D call: TRBD1 (5 bases). The CDR3 contains 14 residues. The ends were cut back, 3 bases at V and 6 bases at J, with 11 bases in the middle. CDR1 and CDR2 from the germline V gene are MNHEY and SMNVEV (reference sequence). In DNA form, the CDR3 reads TGTGCCAGCAGTTTCGTGGGGCGCGATGAAAAACTGTTTTTT. It codes for CASSFVGRDEKLFF.